This TCR beta chain derives from a study of T-cell memory formation after mild COVID-19. Study-wide results and limits: Within pre-infection memory, some responding clones were found, suggesting cross-reactive memory joined.

This clonotype was detected a few times. Its matching antigen is unknown. This CDR3 has 14 amino acids. Germline CDR1 and CDR2: DFQATT and SNEGSKA (reference sequence). Trimming took 0 bases from V and 5 from J; bases not matched to a gene: 6. TCRdb reprocessed the 5' RACE reads via MiXCR and lists one record per CDR3 protein. The sample comprises around 140,000 distinct CDR3 sequences, 6% to 6.5% of which are singletons, and around 2% rests with the top ten. The sequenced material came from PBMCs or a T cell subset sorted from them (not recorded which). This TCR was recovered from an adult woman who had mild COVID-19 (a few samples of this study predate the infection). Cell type and time point are not known. This chain joins TRBV20-1 and TRBJ2-5; 7 bases are a match to TRBD1. The CDR3 sequence is CSARDRGRGETQYF. The CDR3 DNA reads as TGCAGTGCTAGAGATAGGGGCAGGGGGGAGACCCAGTACTTC.